The 11 T cell receptor beta chains presented below share a single source sample, sequenced in a study of cytomegalovirus exposure and HLA in healthy donors. Primers included in the PCR were 60 Vbeta and 13 Jbeta primers. Produced via immunoSEQ multiplex PCR; TCRdb's table is partial and in-frame only. The data contain about 63,000 clones, around 73% of them singletons. Sequences were obtained from PBMCs. All receptors come from a man between 45 and 60 years old in good health and CMV-seronegative.

The chain couples TRBV6-6 to TRBJ1-1; D perhaps matches TRBD1 (6 bases). Germline V lookup: CDR1 MNHNY, CDR2 SVGAGI (reference sequence). V lost 3 bases and J lost 0, with 14 bases in between. This CDR3 region has 16 residues. CDR3: CASSYRADRLNTEAFF. DNA of the CDR3: TGTGCCAGCAGTTATAGAGCGGACAGACTGAACACTGAAGCTTTCTTT.

Concerning this clone itself: One junction end disagrees with the germline gene, perhaps due to a read error. V and J are TRBV7-7 and TRBJ2-2; TRBD1 agrees at 10 bases. There are 19 residues in the CDR3. The germline V gene has CDR1 SSHAT and CDR2 FNYEAQ (reference sequence). The CDR3 spells CASSSRDRGLDLNTGELFF. The DNA of the CDR3 is TGTGCTAGCAGCTCCCGGGACAGGGGCCTCGACTTGAACACCGGGGAGCTGTTTTTT.

This clone was seen a single time. V usage is TRBV30 and J usage is TRBJ2-2; 10 bases fit TRBD2. The CDR3 has 14 residues. CDR1 is GTSNPN and CDR2 is SVGIG in the germline V gene (reference sequence). V shed 6 bases and J 4 bases; nucleotides not matched to a gene: 5. CDR3 DNA sequence: TGTGCCTGCAGCGGGGGGGCGGGCACCGGGGAGCTGTTTTTT. It translates to CACSGGAGTGELFF.

The rearrangement uses TRBV5-1 and TRBJ1-2; 9 bases agree with TRBD1. The CDR3 runs 16 residues. Germline lookup yields CDR1 SGHRS and CDR2 YFSETQ. The V and J ends lost 0 bases and 4 bases, in that order; junction bases with no gene match: 7. CDR3 sequence reads: CASSLAGTGRPYGYTF. The CDR3 DNA follows: TGCGCCAGCAGCTTGGCCGGGACAGGGCGCCCCTATGGCTACACCTTC.

The V call is TRBV7-6, the J call TRBJ1-1; D remains ambiguous. Between the trimmed V and J ends, which lost 1 base and 7 bases, there was a span of 7 bases. The germline V gene encodes CDR1 SGHVS and CDR2 FNYEAQ. The CDR3 covers 12 residues. CDR3 amino acids: CASSLGPGEAFF. The DNA of the CDR3 is TGTGCCAGCAGCTTAGGACCGGGTGAAGCTTTCTTT.

The chain recombines TRBV6-5 with TRBJ1-4, with no clear D. The CDR3 contains 16 residues. V was pared by 0 bases and J by 0 bases, with 8 bases between. Germline-derived CDR1 and CDR2 are MNHEY and SVGAGI. CDR3 coding DNA: TGTGCCAGCAGTTACTCCACCACTCCAACTAATGAAAAACTGTTTTTT. Residues: CASSYSTTPTNEKLFF.

The J gene is TRBJ2-5, the V gene TRBV5-1; 9 positions match TRBD2. The CDR3 consists of 16 residues. V shed 6 bases and J 2 bases; nucleotides not matched to a gene: 11. Germline V gene sequence: CDR1 SGHRS, CDR2 YFSETQ. CDR3 residues: CASTPLGGGVQETQYF. As DNA, the CDR3 is TGCGCCAGCACACCTCTTGGCGGGGGGGTGCAAGAGACCCAGTACTTC.

The chain carries TRBV6-1 and TRBJ1-2; D is uncertain. The CDR3 spans 15 residues. The germline gives CDR1 MNHNS, CDR2 SASEGT. Trimming removed 7 bases at V and 0 bases at J, with 15 bases between. The CDR3 region is CASTRMVGANYGYTF. In nucleotides, the CDR3 is TGTGCCAGCACCAGGATGGTCGGTGCTAACTATGGCTACACCTTC.

The rearrangement joins TRBV27 to TRBJ2-2; 8 bases fit TRBD2. Germline CDR1 is MNHEY and CDR2 is SMNVEV (reference sequence). This CDR3 is 14 amino acids long. The V segment lost 5 bases and the J segment 6 bases; nucleotides outside the gene matches: 5. The CDR3 region is CASSTGLVAGELFF. The CDR3 nucleotides read TGTGCCAGCAGTACGGGACTAGTAGCCGGGGAGCTGTTTTTT.

The CDR3 protein is CASSQETGGGPDTQYF. CDR3 coding DNA: TGTGCCAGCAGCCAAGAGACGGGGGGAGGCCCAGATACGCAGTATTTT. The chain links TRBV4-2 to TRBJ2-3, with 7 bases matching TRBD2. This CDR3 has 16 amino acids. The germline gives CDR1 LGHNA, CDR2 YNFKEQ. The ends lost 0 bases at V and 4 bases at J; junction bases unmatched: 7.

The chain carries TRBV27 and TRBJ2-7; weak D call: TRBD2 (5 bases). V lost 1 base and J 5 bases, leaving 6 bases between the germline ends. The CDR3 runs to 12 residues. The germline V gene has CDR1 MNHEY and CDR2 SMNVEV (reference sequence). This CDR3 reads CASSLWGDEQYF. In nucleotides, the CDR3 is TGTGCCAGCAGTTTATGGGGAGACGAGCAGTACTTC.